Reported below is one TCR beta chain. This sample was taken from a study of blood T cell repertoires in COVID-19. In the study overall: Sites across the United States, Italy and Spain contributed samples from acute and convalescent COVID-19. The cDNA or gDNA used as material had been derived from T cells, B-cell-depleted T cells, or PBMCs.

Methods used by the authors: Reference gene primer amplification gave estimated nucleated cell counts. Using immunoSEQ multiplex PCR, the repertoire was profiled, and TCRdb retains in-frame clones only, with some absent. That table supplies the V and J calls and clone size; D and trimming were determined from the DNA. The table has hundreds of thousands of clones, 87% seen once. The clonotype originates from a woman aged 18-29 years who had recovered from COVID-19. Material: peripheral blood.

CDR3 DNA sequence: TGTGCCAGCAGCCCCCGGACTAGCGGGGTTAGCACAGATACGCAGTATTTT. Translating it yields CASSPRTSGVSTDTQYF. V usage is TRBV13 and J usage is TRBJ2-3; TRBD2 agrees at 12 bases. Germline loops: CDR1 PRHDT, CDR2 FYEKMQ (reference sequence). The V and J ends lost 5 bases and 0 bases, in that order; junction bases with no gene match: 6. The CDR3 totals 17 residues. Combining the CDR3 with reference TRBV13 and TRBJ2-3 gives the whole variable domain AAGVIQSPRHLIKEKRETATLKCYPIPRHDTVYWYQQGPGQDPQFLISFYEKMQSDKGSIPDRFSAQQFSDYHSELNMSSLELGDSALYFCASSPRTSGVSTDTQYFGPGTRLTVL.